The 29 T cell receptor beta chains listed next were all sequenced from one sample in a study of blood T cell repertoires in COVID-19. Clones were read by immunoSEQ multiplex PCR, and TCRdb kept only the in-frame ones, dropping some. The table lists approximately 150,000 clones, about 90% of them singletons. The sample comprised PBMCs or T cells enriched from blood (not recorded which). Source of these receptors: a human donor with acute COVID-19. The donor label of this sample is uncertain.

CDR3 sequence reads: CASTYGRSNTGELFF. The CDR3 DNA reads TGTGCCAGTACCTACGGAAGGAGCAACACCGGGGAGCTGTTTTTT. The genes are TRBV19 and TRBJ2-2; D unresolved. Per germline, CDR1 LNHDA and CDR2 SQIVND (reference sequence). V shed 7 bases and J shed 2 bases, with 14 bases lying between them. This CDR3 comprises 15 residues. The whole variable domain, remainder taken from reference TRBV19 and TRBJ2-2, is DGGITQSPKYLFRKEGQNVTLSCEQNLNHDAMYWYRQDPGQGLRLIYYSQIVNDFQKGDIAEGYSVSREKKESFPLTVTSAQKNPTAFYLCASTYGRSNTGELFFGEGSRLTVL.

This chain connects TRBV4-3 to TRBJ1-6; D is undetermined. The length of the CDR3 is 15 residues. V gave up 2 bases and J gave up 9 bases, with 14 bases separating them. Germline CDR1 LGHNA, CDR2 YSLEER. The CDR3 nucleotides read TGCGCCAGCAGCCAATTCCGGGGAGGCACTTCACCCCTCCACTTT. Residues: CASSQFRGGTSPLHF.

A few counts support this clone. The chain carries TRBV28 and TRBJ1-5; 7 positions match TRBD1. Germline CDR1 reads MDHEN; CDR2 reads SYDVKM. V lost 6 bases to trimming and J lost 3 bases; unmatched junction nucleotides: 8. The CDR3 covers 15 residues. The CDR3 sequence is CASSWTGLDNQPQHF. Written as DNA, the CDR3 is TGTGCCAGCAGCTGGACAGGTTTGGACAATCAGCCCCAGCATTTT.

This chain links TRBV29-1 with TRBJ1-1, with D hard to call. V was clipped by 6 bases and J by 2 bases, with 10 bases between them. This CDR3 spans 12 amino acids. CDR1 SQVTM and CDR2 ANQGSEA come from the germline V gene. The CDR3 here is CSVGLGNTEAFF. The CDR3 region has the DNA TGCAGCGTCGGACTAGGCAACACTGAAGCTTTCTTT.

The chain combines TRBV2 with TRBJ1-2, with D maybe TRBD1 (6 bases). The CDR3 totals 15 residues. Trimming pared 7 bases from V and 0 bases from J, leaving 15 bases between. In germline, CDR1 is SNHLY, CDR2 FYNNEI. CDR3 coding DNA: TGTGCCAGCAAACCCTCGGGGGGCTCTAACTATGGCTACACCTTC. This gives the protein CASKPSGGSNYGYTF.

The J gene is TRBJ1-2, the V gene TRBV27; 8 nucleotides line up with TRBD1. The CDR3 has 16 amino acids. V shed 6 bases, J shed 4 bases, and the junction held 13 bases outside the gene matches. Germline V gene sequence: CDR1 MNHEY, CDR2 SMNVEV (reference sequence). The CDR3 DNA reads TGTGCCAGCAGCCCAGGTCGACAGGGGATGGCCTATGGCTACACCTTC. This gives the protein CASSPGRQGMAYGYTF.

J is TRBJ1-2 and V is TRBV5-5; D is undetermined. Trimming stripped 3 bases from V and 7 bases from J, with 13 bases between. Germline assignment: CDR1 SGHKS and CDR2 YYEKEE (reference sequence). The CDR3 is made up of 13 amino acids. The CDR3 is CASSSLRQAGYTF. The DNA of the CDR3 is TGTGCCAGCAGCTCCCTGCGTCAGGCTGGCTACACCTTC.

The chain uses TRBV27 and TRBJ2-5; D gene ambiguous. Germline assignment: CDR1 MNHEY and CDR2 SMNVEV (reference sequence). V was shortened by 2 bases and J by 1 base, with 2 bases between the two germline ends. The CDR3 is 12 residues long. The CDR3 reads CASSLLQETQYF. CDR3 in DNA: TGTGCCAGCAGTTTACTCCAAGAGACCCAGTACTTC.

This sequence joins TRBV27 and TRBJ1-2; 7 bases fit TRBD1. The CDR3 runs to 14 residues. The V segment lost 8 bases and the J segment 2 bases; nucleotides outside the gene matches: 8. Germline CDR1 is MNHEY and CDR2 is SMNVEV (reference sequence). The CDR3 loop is CASSYRGANYGYTF. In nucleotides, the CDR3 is TGTGCCAGCTCCTACAGGGGCGCCAACTATGGCTACACCTTC.

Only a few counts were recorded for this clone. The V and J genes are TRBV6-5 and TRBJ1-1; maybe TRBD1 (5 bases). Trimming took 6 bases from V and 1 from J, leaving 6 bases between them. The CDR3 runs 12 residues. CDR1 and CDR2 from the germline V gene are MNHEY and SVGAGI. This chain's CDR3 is CASSQGNTEAFF. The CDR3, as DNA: TGTGCCAGCAGCCAGGGGAACACTGAAGCTTTCTTT.

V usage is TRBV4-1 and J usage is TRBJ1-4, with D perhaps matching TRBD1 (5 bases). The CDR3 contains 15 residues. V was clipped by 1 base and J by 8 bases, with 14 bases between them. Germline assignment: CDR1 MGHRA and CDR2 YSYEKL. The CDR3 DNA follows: TGCGCCAGCAGCCAAGTTACGGCAGGGAGGGAAAAACTGTTTTTT. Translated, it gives CASSQVTAGREKLFF.

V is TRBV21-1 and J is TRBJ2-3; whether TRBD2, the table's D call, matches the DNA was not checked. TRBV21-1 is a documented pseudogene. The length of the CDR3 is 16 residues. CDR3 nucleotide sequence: TGTGCCAGCAGCAAATTGAAGCGGGGGGGCACAGATACGCAGTATTTT. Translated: CASSKLKRGGTDTQYF.

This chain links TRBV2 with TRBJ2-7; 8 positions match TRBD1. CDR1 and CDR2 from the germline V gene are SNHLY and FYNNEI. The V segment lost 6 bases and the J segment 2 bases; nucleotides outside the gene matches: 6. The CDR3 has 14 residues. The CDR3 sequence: CASRDGQGPYEQYF. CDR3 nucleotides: TGTGCCAGCAGAGACGGACAGGGCCCCTACGAGCAGTACTTC.

CDR3 coding DNA: TGTGCCAGCAGCTTGGGGGGGGAAGAGACCCAGTACTTC. This gives the protein CASSLGGEETQYF. This chain uses TRBV5-4 with TRBJ2-5; D is possibly TRBD2 (6 bases). CDR1 SGHNT and CDR2 YYREEE come from the germline V gene (reference sequence). The CDR3 extends over 13 amino acids. V lost 0 bases, J lost 3 bases, and 6 bases lay in between.

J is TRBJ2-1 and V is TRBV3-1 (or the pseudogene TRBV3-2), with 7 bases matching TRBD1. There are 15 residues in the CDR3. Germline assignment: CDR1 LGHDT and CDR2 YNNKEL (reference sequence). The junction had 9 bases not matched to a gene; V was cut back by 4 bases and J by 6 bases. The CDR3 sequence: CASSPQTGLFNEQFF. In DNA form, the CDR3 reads TGTGCCAGCAGCCCCCAGACAGGGCTTTTCAATGAGCAGTTCTTC.

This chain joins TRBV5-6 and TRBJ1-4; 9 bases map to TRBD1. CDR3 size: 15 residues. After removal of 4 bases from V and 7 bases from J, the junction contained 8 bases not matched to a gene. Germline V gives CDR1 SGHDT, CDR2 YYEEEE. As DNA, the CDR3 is TGTGCCAGCAGCCCTAGGACAGGGGCGAGTGAAAAACTGTTTTTT. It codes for CASSPRTGASEKLFF.

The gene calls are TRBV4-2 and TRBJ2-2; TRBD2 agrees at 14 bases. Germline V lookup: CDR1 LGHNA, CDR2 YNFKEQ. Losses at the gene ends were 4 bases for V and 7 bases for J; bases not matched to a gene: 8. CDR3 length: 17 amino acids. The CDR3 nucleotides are TGTGCCAGCAGCCCCCTAGGACTAGCGGGGGGAAGCGGGGAGCTGTTTTTT. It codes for CASSPLGLAGGSGELFF.

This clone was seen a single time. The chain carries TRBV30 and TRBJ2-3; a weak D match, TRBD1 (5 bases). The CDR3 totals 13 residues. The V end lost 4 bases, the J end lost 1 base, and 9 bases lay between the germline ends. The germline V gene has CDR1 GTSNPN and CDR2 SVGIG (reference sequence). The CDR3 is CAWTQGGTDTQYF. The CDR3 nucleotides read TGTGCCTGGACCCAGGGCGGCACAGATACGCAGTATTTT.

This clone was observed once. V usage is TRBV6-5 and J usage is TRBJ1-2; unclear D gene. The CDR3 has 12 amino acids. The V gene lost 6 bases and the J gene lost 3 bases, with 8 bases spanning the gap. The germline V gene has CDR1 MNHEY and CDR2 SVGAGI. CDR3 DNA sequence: TGTGCCAGCAGCGCGATTGACTATGGCTACACCTTC. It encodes CASSAIDYGYTF.

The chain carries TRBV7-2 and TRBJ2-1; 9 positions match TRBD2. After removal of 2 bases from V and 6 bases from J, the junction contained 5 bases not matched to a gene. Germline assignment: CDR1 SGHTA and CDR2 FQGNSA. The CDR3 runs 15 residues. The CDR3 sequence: CASSLSGAGGNEQFF. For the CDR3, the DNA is TGTGCCAGCAGCTTATCAGGAGCGGGGGGCAATGAGCAGTTCTTC.

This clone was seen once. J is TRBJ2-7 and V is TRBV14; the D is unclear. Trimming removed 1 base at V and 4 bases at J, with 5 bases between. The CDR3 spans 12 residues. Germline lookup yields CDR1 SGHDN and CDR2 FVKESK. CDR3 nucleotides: TGTGCCAGCAGCCAAGTAAAATACGAGCAGTACTTC. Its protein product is CASSQVKYEQYF.

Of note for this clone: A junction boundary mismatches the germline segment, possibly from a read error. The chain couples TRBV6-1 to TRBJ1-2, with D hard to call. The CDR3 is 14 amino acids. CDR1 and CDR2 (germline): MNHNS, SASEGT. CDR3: CASNEGNLETGYTF. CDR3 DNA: TGTGCCAGCAATGAAGGTAACCTAGAGACGGGATACACCTTC.

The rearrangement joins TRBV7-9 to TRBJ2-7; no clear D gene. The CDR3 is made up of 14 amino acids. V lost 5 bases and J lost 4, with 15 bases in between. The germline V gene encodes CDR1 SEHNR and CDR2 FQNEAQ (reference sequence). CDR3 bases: TGTGCCAGCAGCCCGCGTGTCCTCGGGTACGAGCAGTACTTC. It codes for CASSPRVLGYEQYF.

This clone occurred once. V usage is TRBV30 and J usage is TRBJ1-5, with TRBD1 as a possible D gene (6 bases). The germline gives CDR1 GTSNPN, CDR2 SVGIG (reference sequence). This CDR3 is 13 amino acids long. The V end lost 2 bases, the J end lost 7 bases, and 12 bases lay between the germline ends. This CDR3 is CAWSSGESQPQHF. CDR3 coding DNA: TGTGCCTGGAGTTCAGGGGAAAGCCAGCCCCAGCATTTT.

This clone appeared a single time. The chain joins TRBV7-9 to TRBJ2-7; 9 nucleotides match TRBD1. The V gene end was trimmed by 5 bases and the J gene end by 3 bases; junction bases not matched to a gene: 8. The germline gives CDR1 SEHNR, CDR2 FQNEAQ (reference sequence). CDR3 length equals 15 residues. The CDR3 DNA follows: TGTGCCAGCAGCGGGTGGACAGGGGATGGCTACGAGCAGTACTTC. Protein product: CASSGWTGDGYEQYF.

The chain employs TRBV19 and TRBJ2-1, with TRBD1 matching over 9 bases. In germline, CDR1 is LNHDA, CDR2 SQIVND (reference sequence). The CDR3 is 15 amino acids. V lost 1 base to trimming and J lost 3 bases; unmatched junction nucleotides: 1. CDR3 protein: CASSIGQGDYNEQFF. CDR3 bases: TGTGCCAGTAGTATAGGACAGGGGGACTACAATGAGCAGTTCTTC.

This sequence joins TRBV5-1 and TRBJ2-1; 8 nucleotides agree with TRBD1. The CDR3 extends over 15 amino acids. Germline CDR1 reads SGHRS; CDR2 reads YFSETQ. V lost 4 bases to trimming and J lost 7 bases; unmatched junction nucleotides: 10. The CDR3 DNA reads TGCGCCAGCAGCCCGGGACAGGCCCATCGGAATGAGCAGTTCTTC. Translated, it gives CASSPGQAHRNEQFF.

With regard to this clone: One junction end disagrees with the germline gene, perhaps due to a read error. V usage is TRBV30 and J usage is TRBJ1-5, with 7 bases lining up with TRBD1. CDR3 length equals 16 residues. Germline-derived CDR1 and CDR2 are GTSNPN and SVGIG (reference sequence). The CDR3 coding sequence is TGTGCCTGGAGTGGGGGTAGGGGGCTATATTCTCAGCCCCATCATTTT. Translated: CAWSGGRGLYSQPHHF.

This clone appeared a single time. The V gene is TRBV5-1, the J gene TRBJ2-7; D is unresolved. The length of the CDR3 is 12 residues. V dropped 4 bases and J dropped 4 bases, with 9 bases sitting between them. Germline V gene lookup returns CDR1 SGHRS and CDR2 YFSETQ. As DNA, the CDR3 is TGCGCCAGCAGCGCGAACTGGTACGAGCAGTACTTC. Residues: CASSANWYEQYF.